Here is one T cell receptor (beta chain) with its context. What it binds is unknown. This specimen belongs to a study of T cells after yellow fever vaccination. TCRdb ran MiXCR on the 5' RACE reads and lists one entry per CDR3 protein. The sample lists 450,000 to 550,000 distinct CDR3 sequences; roughly a fifth were seen once. The study, taken as a whole, reports: Most clones from primary vaccination were detected again post-booster (approximately 96% CD4, roughly 85% CD8).

V dropped 5 bases and J dropped 2 bases, with 8 bases sitting between them. The CDR3 spans 13 residues. The germline CDR1 and CDR2 sequences are SGHTA and FQGNSA. The sample was PBMCs, taken 15 days after the yellow fever booster vaccination. The clonotype originates from a man aged 30 to 39 who received the YFV17D yellow fever vaccine. The gene calls are TRBV7-2 and TRBJ2-3; D uncertain. The CDR3: CASSPKPTDTQYF. The CDR3 DNA sequence: TGTGCCAGCAGCCCCAAACCCACAGATACGCAGTATTTT.